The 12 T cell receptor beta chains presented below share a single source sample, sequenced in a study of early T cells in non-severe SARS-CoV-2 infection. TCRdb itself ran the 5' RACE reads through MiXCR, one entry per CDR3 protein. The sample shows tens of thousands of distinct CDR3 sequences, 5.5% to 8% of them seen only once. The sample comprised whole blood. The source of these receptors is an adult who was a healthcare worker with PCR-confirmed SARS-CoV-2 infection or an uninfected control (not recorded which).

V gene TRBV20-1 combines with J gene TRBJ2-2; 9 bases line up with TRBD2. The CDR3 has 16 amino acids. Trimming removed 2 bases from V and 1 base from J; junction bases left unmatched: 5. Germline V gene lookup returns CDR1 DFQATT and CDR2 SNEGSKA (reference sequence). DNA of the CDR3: TGCAGTGCTAGACAGGCGGGAGGGCGGAACACCGGGGAGCTGTTTTTT. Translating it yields CSARQAGGRNTGELFF.

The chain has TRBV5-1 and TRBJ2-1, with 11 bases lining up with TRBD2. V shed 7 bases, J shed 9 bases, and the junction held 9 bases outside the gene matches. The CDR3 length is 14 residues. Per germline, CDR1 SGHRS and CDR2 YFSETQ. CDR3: CASSGLAAPLEQFF. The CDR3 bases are TGCGCCAGCTCGGGACTAGCGGCCCCCCTTGAGCAGTTCTTC. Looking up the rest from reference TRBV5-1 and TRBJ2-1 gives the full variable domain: KAGVTQTPRYLIKTRGQQVTLSCSPISGHRSVSWYQQTPGQGLQFLFEYFSETQRNKGNFPGRFSGRQFSNSRSEMNVSTLELGDSALYLCASSGLAAPLEQFFGPGTRLTVL.

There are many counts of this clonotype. The CDR3 coding sequence is TGTGCCAGCAGCCCAGCCAGGGGGAATAAGGTGAACACTGAAGCTTTCTTT. Amino acids: CASSPARGNKVNTEAFF. The V gene is TRBV3-1, the J gene TRBJ1-1, with 7 bases identical to TRBD1. CDR3 length equals 17 residues. Unmatched junction bases numbered 11, after V lost 4 bases and J lost 0 bases. Per the germline V gene, CDR1 is LGHDT and CDR2 is YNNKEL (reference sequence).

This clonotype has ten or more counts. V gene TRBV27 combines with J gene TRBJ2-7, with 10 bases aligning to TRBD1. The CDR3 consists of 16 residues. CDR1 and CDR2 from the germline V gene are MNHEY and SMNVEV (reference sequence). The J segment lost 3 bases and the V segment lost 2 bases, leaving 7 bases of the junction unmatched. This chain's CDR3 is CASSLLTGGGIYEQYF. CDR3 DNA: TGTGCCAGCAGTTTACTGACAGGGGGCGGGATCTACGAGCAGTACTTC.

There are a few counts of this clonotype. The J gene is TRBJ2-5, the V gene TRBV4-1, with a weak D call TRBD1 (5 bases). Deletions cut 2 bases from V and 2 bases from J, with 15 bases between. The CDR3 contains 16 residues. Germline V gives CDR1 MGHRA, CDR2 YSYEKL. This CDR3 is CASSQPHRSSQETQYF. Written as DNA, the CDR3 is TGCGCCAGCAGCCAACCCCACAGGAGTTCGCAAGAGACCCAGTACTTC.

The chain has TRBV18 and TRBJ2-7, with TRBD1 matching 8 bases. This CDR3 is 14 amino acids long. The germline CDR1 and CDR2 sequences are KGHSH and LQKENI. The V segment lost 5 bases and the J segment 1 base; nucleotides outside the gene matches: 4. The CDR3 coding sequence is TGTGCCAGCTCAGCGACAGGGGCATCCTACGAGCAGTACTTC. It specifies CASSATGASYEQYF.

Here the CDR3 DNA reads TGTGCCACCAGCAGTGCAGCAGATACGCAGTATTTT. Translation: CATSSAADTQYF. The gene calls are TRBV15 and TRBJ2-3; D is unresolved. Germline V gene lookup returns CDR1 LNHNV and CDR2 YYDKDF (reference sequence). CDR3 length equals 12 residues. Deletions cut 3 bases from V and 4 bases from J, with 5 bases between.

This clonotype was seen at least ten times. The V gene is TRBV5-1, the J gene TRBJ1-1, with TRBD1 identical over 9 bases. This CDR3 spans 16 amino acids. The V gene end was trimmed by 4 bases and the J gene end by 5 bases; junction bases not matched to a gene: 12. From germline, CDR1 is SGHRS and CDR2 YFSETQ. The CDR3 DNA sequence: TGCGCCAGCAGCCCTGGACAGGGGACATTGAGGACTGAAGCTTTCTTT. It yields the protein CASSPGQGTLRTEAFF.

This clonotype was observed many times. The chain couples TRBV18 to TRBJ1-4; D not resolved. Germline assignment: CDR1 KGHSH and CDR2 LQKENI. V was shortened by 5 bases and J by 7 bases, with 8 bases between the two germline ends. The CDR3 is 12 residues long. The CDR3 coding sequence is TGTGCCAGCTCAGAAATGGGTGAAAAACTGTTTTTT. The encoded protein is CASSEMGEKLFF.

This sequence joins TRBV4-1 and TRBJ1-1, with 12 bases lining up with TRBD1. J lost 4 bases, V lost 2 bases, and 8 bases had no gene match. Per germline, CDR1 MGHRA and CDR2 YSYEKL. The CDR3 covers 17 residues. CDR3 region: CASSQRPGQGAPTEAFF. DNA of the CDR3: TGCGCCAGCAGCCAAAGACCGGGACAGGGGGCGCCCACTGAAGCTTTCTTT.

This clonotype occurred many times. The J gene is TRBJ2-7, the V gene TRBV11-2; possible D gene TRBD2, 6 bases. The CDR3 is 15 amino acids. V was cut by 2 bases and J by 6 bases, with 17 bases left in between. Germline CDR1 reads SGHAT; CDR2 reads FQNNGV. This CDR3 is CASSLYGGGRPEQYF. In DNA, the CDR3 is TGTGCCAGCAGCTTATATGGGGGAGGTCGCCCCGAGCAGTACTTC.

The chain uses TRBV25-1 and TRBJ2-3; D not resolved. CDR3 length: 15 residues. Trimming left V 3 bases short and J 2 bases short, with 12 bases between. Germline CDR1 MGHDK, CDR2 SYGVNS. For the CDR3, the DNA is TGTGCCAGCAGTGATTCCCCTTGGGCCACAGATACGCAGTATTTT. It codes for CASSDSPWATDTQYF.